This T cell receptor (beta chain) was retrieved from a study of identical twins. Study conclusions and caveats: Analyses based on zero insertions could be partly confounded by invariant MAIT and iNKT cells.

This CDR3 spans 16 amino acids. Germline assignment: CDR1 KGHDR and CDR2 SFDVKD. Trimming removed 2 bases from V and 7 bases from J; junction bases left unmatched: 10. Ten or more counts support this clonotype. Its antigen is unknown. A universal primer site arose from template switching, and cDNA bore unique molecular identifiers. Using its own MiXCR run on the 5' RACE reads, TCRdb lists one record per CDR3 protein. The sample yields some 200,000 distinct CDR3 sequences, about 7.5% seen once. The same sample was also studied in work on yellow fever vaccine responses in identical twins.

This clonotype was sampled from a woman aged 18-30 years in good health. Sequencing was performed on memory (CD45RO+) T cells sorted from blood. V gene TRBV24-1 combines with J gene TRBJ2-5; 9 bases line up with TRBD2. In DNA, the CDR3 is TGTGCCACCAGTGATTCGCGGGGACTAGCAGTAGGGACCCAGTACTTC. This encodes CATSDSRGLAVGTQYF.